The clone carrying this T cell receptor beta chain was seen once. This entry comes from a study of control samples from healthy donors and cancer patients. The CDR3 covers 13 residues. Germline loops: CDR1 GTSNPN, CDR2 SVGIG (reference sequence). V was cut by 5 bases and J by 4 bases, with 14 bases left in between. Data came from immunoSEQ multiplex PCR; TCRdb stores just in-frame clones and leaves some out. The sample lists around 70,000 clones, 94% occurring once. The receptor was derived from a woman aged 25 to 39 in good health. V and J are TRBV30 and TRBJ1-2, with D possibly matching TRBD1 (6 bases). The specimen sequenced was blood. CDR3 bases: TGTGCCTGGTCTGGACAGCTATTCTATGGCTACACCTTC. Amino acids: CAWSGQLFYGYTF.